This TCR beta chain was identified in a study of shared clonotypes between healthy human individuals (dated by TCRdb to about 2020). Regarding the study in general: A couple of women and three men aged 18 to 49 years were included in the cohort. Per donor, three plates each were used for CD4 naive and CD4 memory, two for CD8 naive, and one for CD8 memory. To estimate repertoire size and how much clonotype sharing occurs between individuals, the study deeply sequenced the blood TCR repertoires of about five healthy adults. Different laboratories and diverse techniques were used to prepare libraries and sequence TCR repertoires, to increase sequencing depth and limit assay-specific biases. Leukapheresis yielded between about 0.9 and 8.9 billion PBMCs per donor. On the study overall, not on this receptor specifically: Incomplete sequencing was indicated by rarefaction of sorted-subset datasets, despite the large sequencing depth. When several donors were compared, the shared fraction of clonotypes was approximately 5% for naive CD4, roughly 3.3% for naive CD8, 2% to 2.5% for memory CD4, and 0.4% for memory CD8. Naive subsets generally had larger estimated clonotype richness than memory subsets did. Only blood was sampled, and tissue TCR repertoires likely differ from those in blood. Higher generation probabilities were observed for clonotypes shared by all four sorted-subset donors than for non-shared clonotypes. The genetic and exposure-history diversity represented was limited by the small number of donors. Based on pairwise subsampling, the degree of clonotype sharing among donors was expected to be affected by sequencing depth.

Donors were healthy HIV-negative adults with no recently reported acute infections or vaccinations. Only Caucasian adults living in Nashville, Tennessee, USA were represented among the donors. Magnetic negative selection was used to enrich CD4+ T cells, after which naive cells were positively selected on CD45RA and the negative fraction became the memory subset. Blood was collected by leukapheresis, and PBMCs were isolated by Ficoll-Histopaque density gradient centrifugation and then cryopreserved in liquid nitrogen vapor phase. Purity and quantity of every magnetically sorted T cell population were checked by analytical flow cytometry. From each sorted fraction, genomic DNA was isolated and quantified by UV absorbance on a Nanodrop 2000c. V is reduced by 4 bases and J by 0 bases, leaving a spacing of 13 bases between them. CDR1 and CDR2 (LNHDA, SQIVND) derive from the germline V gene (reference sequence). The CDR3 has 15 amino acids, counting the end cysteine and phenylalanine. This entry keeps only the CDR3 DNA: 45 bases, framed from base 1.

Using the deep immunoSEQ assay, TCR CDR3 regions were amplified from genomic DNA by multiplex PCR. Extracted genomic DNA from each cell subset was distributed evenly across all wells of several immunoSEQ 96-well plates, and each plate was treated as a replicate. For sorted subsets, approximately 190 ng genomic DNA, equal to about 30,000 T cell genomes, was loaded into each replicate PCR. The purified libraries were quantified using a Qubit 3.0 fluorometer, sized with a Bioanalyzer 2100, and then quantified again using the KAPA Library Quantification kit. A separate single-read 150-cycle Illumina NextSeq 550 flow cell was used to sequence each immunoSEQ 96-well plate. On the authors' methods: Because the immunoSEQ output included only junctional sequences and no quality scores, the filtering could not be the same as the filtering used for full-length reads. Sequences were annotated with PyIR, a Python wrapper for IgBLAST v1.9, using IMGT germline references to assign V/J genes and CDR3. Reads were removed for weak V/J assignments (E-value above 1e-6), missing CDR3, stop codons, out-of-frame junctions, or ambiguous translated residues. V3J clonotypes were defined as sequences sharing the same inferred V gene, J gene, and CDR3 amino acid sequence. To compute the percentage overlap between repertoires, the number of shared unique clonotypes was divided by the size of the smaller repertoire. RTK rarefaction, the Chao1 estimator, and Recon v2.1 estimates of unobserved clonotypes were used to assess repertoire richness. OLGA was used to compute generation probabilities for all TCRbeta clonotypes that the gDNA method yielded from four donors. TCRdb provides this immuneACCESS table in a form limited to in-frame rearrangements. Some clones are lacking; in checked studies, under half of them reflect an unresolved V gene, and why the rest are absent is not known. The D gene and trimming were derived from the DNA, and the V and J assignments and clone size from that table. The sample records over a million clones, 95% to 99% of which are singletons. The ten largest make up about 0.45% of the sample.

Regarding this clone: The target of this receptor is not known. No much larger clonotype is one base removed from it; base qualities were not supplied.

Recombination joined TRBV19 with TRBJ2-7; the D gene is not confidently resolved. Specimen: naive CD4+ T cells sorted from blood. What this sample's cell subset or site label stands for: CD45RA+ positively selected. The origin of this receptor is a man aged 25 to 45 in good health. The CDR3 corresponds to CASSTQARSSYEQYF. The bases read TGTGCCAGTAGTACGCAAGCGAGAAGCTCCTACGAGCAGTACTTC.